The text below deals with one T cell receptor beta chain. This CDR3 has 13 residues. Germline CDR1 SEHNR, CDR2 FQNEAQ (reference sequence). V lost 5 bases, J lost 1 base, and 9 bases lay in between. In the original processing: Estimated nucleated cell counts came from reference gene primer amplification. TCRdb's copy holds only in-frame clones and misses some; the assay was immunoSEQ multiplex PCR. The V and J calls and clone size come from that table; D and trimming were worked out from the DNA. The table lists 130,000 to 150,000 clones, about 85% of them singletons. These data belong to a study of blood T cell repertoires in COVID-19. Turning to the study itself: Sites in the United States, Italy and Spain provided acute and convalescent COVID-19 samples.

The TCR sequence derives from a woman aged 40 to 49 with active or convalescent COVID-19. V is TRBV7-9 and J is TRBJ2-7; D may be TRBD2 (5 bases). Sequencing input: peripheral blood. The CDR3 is CASSRRVSYEQYF. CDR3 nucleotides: TGTGCCAGCAGCCGGCGGGTTTCCTACGAGCAGTACTTC.